This T cell receptor (beta chain) was sequenced for a study of T cell responses to AZD1222 COVID-19 vaccine. J lost 4 bases, V lost 2 bases, and 7 bases had no gene match. There are 15 residues in the CDR3. Clones were sequenced by immunoSEQ multiplex PCR, and TCRdb holds only the in-frame ones, with some missing. The table has about 120,000 clones, about 93% seen once; the top ten hold approximately 5%. Samples with a second dose at about 4 or about 12 weeks were pooled together. Study-level results: There were mostly white British donors and more females than males, and clonal diversity was possibly underestimated. Close to half of spike-specific TCRs reportedly recognize unmutated variant regions.

With regard to this clone: Its antigen is currently unknown.

The rearrangement links TRBV23-1 to TRBJ2-5; TRBD1 matches at 7 bases. TRBV23-1 is an ORF, with its function uncertain. This receptor was taken from an adult who received the AZD1222 COVID-19 vaccine. The sequences come from peripheral blood, collected 28 days after the second AZD1222 dose. The CDR3 region has the DNA TGCGCCAGCAGTCAAATCGGAAGGGGGCGAGAGACCCAGTACTTC. Amino acids: CASSQIGRGRETQYF.